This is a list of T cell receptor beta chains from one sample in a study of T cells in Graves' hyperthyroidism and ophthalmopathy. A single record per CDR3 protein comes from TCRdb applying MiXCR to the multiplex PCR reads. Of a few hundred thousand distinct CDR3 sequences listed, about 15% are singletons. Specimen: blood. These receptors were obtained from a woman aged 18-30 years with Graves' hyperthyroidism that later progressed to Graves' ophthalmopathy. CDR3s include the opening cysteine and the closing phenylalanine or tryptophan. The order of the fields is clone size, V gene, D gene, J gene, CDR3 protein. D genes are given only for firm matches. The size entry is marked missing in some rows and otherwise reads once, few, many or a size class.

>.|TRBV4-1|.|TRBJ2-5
CASSQDWGQETQYF
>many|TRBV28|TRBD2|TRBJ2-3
CASSSRAGGTDTQYF
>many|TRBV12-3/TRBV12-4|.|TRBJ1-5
CASSSRTLDYQPQHF
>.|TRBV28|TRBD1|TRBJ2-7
CASSFKTGSKPYEQYF
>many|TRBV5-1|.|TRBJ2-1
CASSLNRERLEEQFF
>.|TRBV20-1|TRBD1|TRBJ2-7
CSARDRWETGGVYEQYF
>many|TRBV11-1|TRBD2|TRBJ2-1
CASSHRTSFDEQFF
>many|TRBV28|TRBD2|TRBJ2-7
CASSLTGTSGKYEQYF
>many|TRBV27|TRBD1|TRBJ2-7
CASRRTGVHSYEQYF
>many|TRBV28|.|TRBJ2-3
CASNPASGPRHTQYF
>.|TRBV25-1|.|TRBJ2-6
CASSGGVAVKGANVLTF
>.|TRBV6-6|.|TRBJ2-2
CASSYPTPGELFF
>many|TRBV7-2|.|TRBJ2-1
CASSQGSDRTYNEQFF
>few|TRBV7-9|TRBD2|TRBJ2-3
CASSFKGTSGTTDTQYF
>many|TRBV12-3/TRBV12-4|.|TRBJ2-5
CASRTGRETQYF
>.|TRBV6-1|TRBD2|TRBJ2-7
CAARYREGRNEQYF
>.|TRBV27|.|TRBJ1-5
CASSLSSSARQPQHF
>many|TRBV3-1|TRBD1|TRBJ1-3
CASSQGTGGSGNTIYF
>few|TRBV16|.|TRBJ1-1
CASSRILDRMNTEAFF
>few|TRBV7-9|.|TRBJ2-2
CASSLRGASGNTGELFF
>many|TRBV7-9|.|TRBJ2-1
CASSPLGLRDNEQFF
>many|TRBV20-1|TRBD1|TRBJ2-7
CSARSGTGDEQYF
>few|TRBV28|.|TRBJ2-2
CASSSLSWDHDFGDTGELFF
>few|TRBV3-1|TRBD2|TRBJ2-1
CASSQHLNGRVYNEQFF
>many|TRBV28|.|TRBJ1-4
CASSPPELNEKLFF
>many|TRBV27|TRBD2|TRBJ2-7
CASSSLVRAGEGGLYEQYF
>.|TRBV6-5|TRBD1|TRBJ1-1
CASSYDTTGAFEAFF
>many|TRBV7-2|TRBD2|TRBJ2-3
CASSLSGVSTDTQYF
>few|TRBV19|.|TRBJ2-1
CASTDFAYNEQFF
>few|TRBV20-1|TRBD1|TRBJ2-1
CSARGQGEVNEQFF
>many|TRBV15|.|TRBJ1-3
CATSRSKTMEHTIYF
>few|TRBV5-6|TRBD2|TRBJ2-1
CASSLDRTSGRVGNEQFF
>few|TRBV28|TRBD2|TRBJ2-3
CASSLGLAIADTQYF
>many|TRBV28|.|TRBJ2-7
CASSPSRDGSYEQYF
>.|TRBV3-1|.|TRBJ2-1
CASSQDRWARVNNEQFF
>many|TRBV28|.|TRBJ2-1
CASSFLQGLYNEQFF
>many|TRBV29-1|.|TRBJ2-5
CIFPRVGGETQYF
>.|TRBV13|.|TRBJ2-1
CASSVDYNERFF
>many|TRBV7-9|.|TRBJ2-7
CASSRPPGTHSYEQYF
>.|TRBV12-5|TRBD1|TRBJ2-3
CASGTGSRTDTQYF
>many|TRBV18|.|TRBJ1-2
CASSSTDSYGYTF
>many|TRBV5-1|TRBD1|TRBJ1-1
CASSLDTGGATEAFF
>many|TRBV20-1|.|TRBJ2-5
CSAREDLGETQYF
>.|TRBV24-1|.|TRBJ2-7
CATSDPGGRDPYEQHF
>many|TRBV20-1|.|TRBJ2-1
CATHPGPDNEQFF
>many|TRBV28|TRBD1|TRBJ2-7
CASSLATGSSYEQYF
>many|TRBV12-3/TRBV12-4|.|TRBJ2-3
CASSSPGTTTSTDTQYF
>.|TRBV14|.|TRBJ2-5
CASSRTGLVQETQYF
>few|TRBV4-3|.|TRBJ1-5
CASSQDWSGVNQPQHF
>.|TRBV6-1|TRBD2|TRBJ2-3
CASSEEAGGPDTQYF
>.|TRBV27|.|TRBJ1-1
CASSEGRNTGAFF
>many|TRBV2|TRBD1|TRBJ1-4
CASRDRGEKLFF
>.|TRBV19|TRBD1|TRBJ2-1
CASSRGTGENNEQFF
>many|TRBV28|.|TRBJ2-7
CASSFSTLNYEQYF